The rows below give T cell receptor beta chains drawn from one sample of a study of cytomegalovirus exposure and HLA in healthy donors. Clones were read by immunoSEQ multiplex PCR, and TCRdb kept only the in-frame ones, dropping some. Among 64,000 or so clones listed, approximately 85% were seen once. The source material was PBMCs. These receptor sequences come from a female donor in good health and CMV-seronegative. CDR3s include the opening cysteine and the closing phenylalanine or tryptophan. Fields, in order: V gene, J gene, D gene, clone size, CDR3 DNA, CDR3 protein. D genes are given only for firm matches. Clone size is stated in some rows and not others, as once, few, many or a class when expanded.

V gene: TRBV27
J gene: TRBJ2-3
D gene: TRBD1
clone size: few
CDR3 DNA: TGTGCCAGCAGTTACCGGACAGGGGGAATGACAGATACGCAGTATTTT
CDR3 protein: CASSYRTGGMTDTQYF

V gene: TRBV2
J gene: TRBJ1-1
D gene: TRBD1
clone size: -
CDR3 DNA: TGTGCCAGCAGTGACGAGGGGGCTTTAACTGAAGCTTTCTTT
CDR3 protein: CASSDEGALTEAFF

V gene: TRBV6-6
J gene: TRBJ2-7
D gene: TRBD1
clone size: -
CDR3 DNA: TGTGCCAGCGATGGGACAGGGGGCTCCTACGAGCAGTACTTC
CDR3 protein: CASDGTGGSYEQYF

V gene: TRBV6-5
J gene: TRBJ1-5
D gene: -
clone size: -
CDR3 DNA: TGTGCCAGCAGCCCCACAGGGCGCCGTCAGCCCCAGCATTTT
CDR3 protein: CASSPTGRRQPQHF

V gene: TRBV6-5
J gene: TRBJ2-5
D gene: TRBD2
clone size: -
CDR3 DNA: TGTGCCAGCAGCTATCTGGGGGGGATCCAAGAGACCCAGTACTTC
CDR3 protein: CASSYLGGIQETQYF

V gene: TRBV4-3
J gene: TRBJ2-7
D gene: -
clone size: -
CDR3 DNA: TGCGCCAGCAGCCAAGGCCCGGGACACTACGAGCAGTACTTC
CDR3 protein: CASSQGPGHYEQYF

V gene: TRBV6-5
J gene: TRBJ2-1
D gene: TRBD2
clone size: -
CDR3 DNA: TGTGCCAGCAGTACTGGGGGGGGTGCCTACAATGAGCAGTTCTTC
CDR3 protein: CASSTGGGAYNEQFF

V gene: TRBV5-1
J gene: TRBJ2-7
D gene: TRBD2
clone size: -
CDR3 DNA: TGCGCCAGCAGCTTGCTAGCGGGGGGGAAATCCTACGAGCAGTACTTC
CDR3 protein: CASSLLAGGKSYEQYF

V gene: TRBV6-4
J gene: TRBJ2-5
D gene: -
clone size: -
CDR3 DNA: TGTGCCAGCAGTGGTTTACTTGACAGCCTTGGAGAGACCCAGTACTTC
CDR3 protein: CASSGLLDSLGETQYF

V gene: TRBV2
J gene: TRBJ2-5
D gene: -
clone size: -
CDR3 DNA: TGTGCCAGCAGAAGCGGGACACGGACCCAGTACTTC
CDR3 protein: CASRSGTRTQYF

V gene: TRBV6-6
J gene: TRBJ2-7
D gene: TRBD2
clone size: -
CDR3 DNA: TGTGCCAGCAGTGAGGGACTAGCGGGTTCCTACGAGCAGTACTTC
CDR3 protein: CASSEGLAGSYEQYF

V gene: TRBV27
J gene: TRBJ2-1
D gene: -
clone size: -
CDR3 DNA: TGTGCCAGCAGTACCAGGGGCGATGAGCAGTTCTTC
CDR3 protein: CASSTRGDEQFF

V gene: TRBV7-9
J gene: TRBJ2-1
D gene: -
clone size: -
CDR3 DNA: TGTGCCAGCAGCTTAGATCGGGGGACCTACAATGAGCAGTTCTTC
CDR3 protein: CASSLDRGTYNEQFF

V gene: TRBV7-9
J gene: TRBJ1-5
D gene: -
clone size: -
CDR3 DNA: TGTGCCAGCAGCTTAGAAGGTCCGGGGCAGCCCCAGCATTTT
CDR3 protein: CASSLEGPGQPQHF

V gene: TRBV18
J gene: TRBJ1-3
D gene: -
clone size: -
CDR3 DNA: TGTGCCAGCTCACCACCGTTTGGAACAGGGCCTGGAAACACCATATATTTT
CDR3 protein: CASSPPFGTGPGNTIYF

V gene: TRBV10-3
J gene: TRBJ1-1
D gene: TRBD1
clone size: -
CDR3 DNA: TGTGCCATCAGTGAGCCTGGACAGGGGGGGACTGAAGCTTTCTTT
CDR3 protein: CAISEPGQGGTEAFF

V gene: TRBV5-1
J gene: TRBJ2-2
D gene: -
clone size: once
CDR3 DNA: TGCGCCAGCAGCTTCGTGGGAGGCTCGACCGGGGAGCTGTTTTTT
CDR3 protein: CASSFVGGSTGELFF

V gene: TRBV7-9
J gene: TRBJ1-4
D gene: TRBD1
clone size: -
CDR3 DNA: TGTGCCAGCAGCTTCATGTTTTTGACAGGGGATGAAAAACTGTTTTTT
CDR3 protein: CASSFMFLTGDEKLFF

V gene: TRBV4-3
J gene: TRBJ1-2
D gene: -
clone size: -
CDR3 DNA: TGCGCCAGCAGCCAAGATAGTGGCTATGGCTACACCTTC
CDR3 protein: CASSQDSGYGYTF

V gene: TRBV30
J gene: TRBJ2-1
D gene: -
clone size: -
CDR3 DNA: TGTGCCTGGAGTACGGGGCGGGGAAACAATGAGCAGTTCTTC
CDR3 protein: CAWSTGRGNNEQFF

V gene: TRBV12-5
J gene: TRBJ1-2
D gene: -
clone size: -
CDR3 DNA: TGTGCTAGTGGTTTGAGGCCCCAGGATGGCTACACCTTC
CDR3 protein: CASGLRPQDGYTF

V gene: TRBV6-1
J gene: TRBJ2-7
D gene: TRBD1
clone size: -
CDR3 DNA: TGTGCCAGCAGTAACCGGGACAGGGCCTACGAGCAGTACTTC
CDR3 protein: CASSNRDRAYEQYF

V gene: TRBV4-2
J gene: TRBJ2-5
D gene: TRBD2
clone size: -
CDR3 DNA: TGTGCCAGCAGCCAAGAAGACGGACTAGCACAAGAGACCCAGTACTTC
CDR3 protein: CASSQEDGLAQETQYF

V gene: TRBV4-1
J gene: TRBJ2-2
D gene: TRBD1
clone size: -
CDR3 DNA: TGCGCCAGCAGCCAAACCCCCTATAGGCAGGGGGAGACCGGGGAGCTGTTTTTT
CDR3 protein: CASSQTPYRQGETGELFF

V gene: TRBV7-9
J gene: TRBJ1-4
D gene: TRBD1
clone size: few
CDR3 DNA: TGTGCCAGCAGCCAGGGGGCGGCTAATGAAAAACTGTTTTTT
CDR3 protein: CASSQGAANEKLFF

V gene: TRBV13
J gene: TRBJ2-3
D gene: -
clone size: -
CDR3 DNA: TGTGCCAGCAGCTTAGGAGCCCAAGGGGACACAGATACGCAGTATTTT
CDR3 protein: CASSLGAQGDTDTQYF

V gene: TRBV27
J gene: TRBJ2-5
D gene: -
clone size: -
CDR3 DNA: TGTGCCAGCAGTAGCTTACAGGGCCGGCAGTACTTC
CDR3 protein: CASSSLQGRQYF

V gene: TRBV6-5
J gene: TRBJ2-2
D gene: TRBD2
clone size: -
CDR3 DNA: TGTGCCAGCAGGACTAGCGGGACAAAGGAGCTGTTTTTT
CDR3 protein: CASRTSGTKELFF

V gene: TRBV7-2
J gene: TRBJ2-7
D gene: TRBD2
clone size: -
CDR3 DNA: TGTGCCAGCAGCCTGCCTGGGACTAGCGGGGTCTGGTACTTC
CDR3 protein: CASSLPGTSGVWYF

V gene: TRBV27
J gene: TRBJ2-5
D gene: -
clone size: -
CDR3 DNA: TGTGCCAGCAGTGCCTACAGGGAAGAGACCCAGTACTTC
CDR3 protein: CASSAYREETQYF

V gene: TRBV5-5
J gene: TRBJ2-5
D gene: TRBD2
clone size: -
CDR3 DNA: TGTGCCAGCAGCCCGAGGACTAGCGGCCAAGAGACCCAGTACTTC
CDR3 protein: CASSPRTSGQETQYF

V gene: TRBV7-2
J gene: TRBJ2-5
D gene: TRBD1
clone size: -
CDR3 DNA: TGTGCCAGCAGCCAGAGACAGGGGGAAGCAAAGACCCAGTACTTC
CDR3 protein: CASSQRQGEAKTQYF

V gene: TRBV6-5
J gene: TRBJ2-1
D gene: TRBD1
clone size: -
CDR3 DNA: TGTGCCAGCAGTACCACGACAGGGTCGGATGAGCAGTTCTTC
CDR3 protein: CASSTTTGSDEQFF

V gene: TRBV4-1
J gene: TRBJ2-7
D gene: -
clone size: -
CDR3 DNA: TGCGCCAGCAGCCAAGAACGCGGAGTAGCCTACGAGCAGTACTTC
CDR3 protein: CASSQERGVAYEQYF

V gene: TRBV7-9
J gene: TRBJ2-7
D gene: -
clone size: -
CDR3 DNA: TGTGCCAGCAGCTTCGAGGCAGTCCCCTACGAGCAGTACTTC
CDR3 protein: CASSFEAVPYEQYF

V gene: TRBV28
J gene: TRBJ1-5
D gene: -
clone size: -
CDR3 DNA: TGTGCCAGCAGTGAAAGCCAAGGGGTTATTAGCAATCAGCCCCAGCATTTT
CDR3 protein: CASSESQGVISNQPQHF

V gene: TRBV11-1
J gene: TRBJ2-7
D gene: -
clone size: -
CDR3 DNA: TGTGCCAGCAGCCCAGGGGGGCGACAGGGTTACTACGAGCAGTACTTC
CDR3 protein: CASSPGGRQGYYEQYF

V gene: TRBV7-3
J gene: TRBJ1-1
D gene: TRBD1
clone size: -
CDR3 DNA: TGTGCCAGCAGCCAAACCGGGACAGGGGGCTCTGAAGCTTTCTTT
CDR3 protein: CASSQTGTGGSEAFF

V gene: TRBV18
J gene: TRBJ2-1
D gene: TRBD2
clone size: -
CDR3 DNA: TGTGCCAGCTCACCGGTCGTAGCGGGGGTGAGCTCCTACAATGAGCAGTTCTTC
CDR3 protein: CASSPVVAGVSSYNEQFF

V gene: TRBV5-8
J gene: TRBJ2-7
D gene: -
clone size: -
CDR3 DNA: TGTGCCAGCAGCTTGGGCACAGGCGCCTACGAGCAGTACTTC
CDR3 protein: CASSLGTGAYEQYF

V gene: TRBV7-7
J gene: TRBJ2-7
D gene: TRBD1
clone size: -
CDR3 DNA: TGTGCTAGCAGCTCACGACAGGGTGGGGAGCAGTACTTC
CDR3 protein: CASSSRQGGEQYF

V gene: TRBV7-9
J gene: TRBJ2-5
D gene: -
clone size: -
CDR3 DNA: TGTGCCAGCAGCTTGCCAGTTATGACCCAGTACTTC
CDR3 protein: CASSLPVMTQYF

V gene: TRBV5-1
J gene: TRBJ1-2
D gene: TRBD1
clone size: -
CDR3 DNA: TGCGCCAGCAGCTTGGCACAGGGGGCCGGTGGCTACACCTTC
CDR3 protein: CASSLAQGAGGYTF

V gene: TRBV7-2
J gene: TRBJ2-7
D gene: -
clone size: -
CDR3 DNA: TGTGCCAGCAGCTCCCTCCTCGGGTTGGTCTACGAGCAGTACTTC
CDR3 protein: CASSSLLGLVYEQYF

V gene: TRBV7-8
J gene: TRBJ2-7
D gene: TRBD1
clone size: -
CDR3 DNA: TGTGCCAGCAGCATACAGGGGGCGAGTTCCTCCTACGAGCAGTACTTC
CDR3 protein: CASSIQGASSSYEQYF